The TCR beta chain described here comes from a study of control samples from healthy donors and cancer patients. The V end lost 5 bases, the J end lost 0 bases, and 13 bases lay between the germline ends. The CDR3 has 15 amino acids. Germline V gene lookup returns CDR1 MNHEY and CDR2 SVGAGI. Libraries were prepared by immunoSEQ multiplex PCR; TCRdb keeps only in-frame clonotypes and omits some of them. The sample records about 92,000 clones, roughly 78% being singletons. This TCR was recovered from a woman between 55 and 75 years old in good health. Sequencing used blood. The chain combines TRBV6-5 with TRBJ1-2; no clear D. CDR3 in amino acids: CASSPRRPANYGYTF. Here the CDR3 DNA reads TGTGCCAGCAGTCCGCGACGGCCCGCTAACTATGGCTACACCTTC.